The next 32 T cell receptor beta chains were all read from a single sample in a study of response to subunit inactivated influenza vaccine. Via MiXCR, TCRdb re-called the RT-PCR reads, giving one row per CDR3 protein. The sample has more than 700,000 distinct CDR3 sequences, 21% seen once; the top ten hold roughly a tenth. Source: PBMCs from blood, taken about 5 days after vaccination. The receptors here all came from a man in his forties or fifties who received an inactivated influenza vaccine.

CDR3 DNA: TGCGCCAGCAGCCAAGAGGCCCCTAGCGGGGGGGCTCCGCAGTACTTC. Translated, it gives CASSQEAPSGGAPQYF. The V call is TRBV4-1, the J call TRBJ2-7, with 12 positions matching TRBD2. This CDR3 comprises 16 residues. The germline gives CDR1 MGHRA, CDR2 YSYEKL. The V gene end was trimmed by 0 bases and the J gene end by 9 bases; junction bases not matched to a gene: 9.

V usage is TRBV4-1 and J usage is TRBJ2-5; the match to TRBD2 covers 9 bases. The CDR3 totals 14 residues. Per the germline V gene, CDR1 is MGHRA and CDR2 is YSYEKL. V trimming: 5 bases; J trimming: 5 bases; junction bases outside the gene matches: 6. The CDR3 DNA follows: TGCGCCAGCAGCTCCCCGGGACTAGCTGAGACCCAGTACTTC. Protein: CASSSPGLAETQYF.

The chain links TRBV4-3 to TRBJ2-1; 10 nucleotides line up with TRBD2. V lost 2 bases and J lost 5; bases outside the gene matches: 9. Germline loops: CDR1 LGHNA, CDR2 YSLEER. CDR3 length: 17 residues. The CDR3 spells CASSQQAGGYQNNEQFF. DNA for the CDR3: TGCGCCAGCAGCCAACAAGCGGGGGGGTATCAGAACAATGAGCAGTTCTTC.

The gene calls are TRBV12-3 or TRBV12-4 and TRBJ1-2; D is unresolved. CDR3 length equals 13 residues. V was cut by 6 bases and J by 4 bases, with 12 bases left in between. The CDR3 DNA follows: TGTGCCAGCAGCTTACAGCGCTCCTATGGCTACACCTTC. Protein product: CASSLQRSYGYTF.

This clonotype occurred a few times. CDR3 coding DNA: TGTGCCAGCAGTTTAAAGAAACAGAGCACAGATACGCAGTATTTT. This encodes CASSLKKQSTDTQYF. The rearrangement links TRBV12-3 or TRBV12-4 to TRBJ2-3; D is unclear. The CDR3 extends over 15 amino acids. V was cut by 2 bases and J by 0 bases, with 9 bases left in between.

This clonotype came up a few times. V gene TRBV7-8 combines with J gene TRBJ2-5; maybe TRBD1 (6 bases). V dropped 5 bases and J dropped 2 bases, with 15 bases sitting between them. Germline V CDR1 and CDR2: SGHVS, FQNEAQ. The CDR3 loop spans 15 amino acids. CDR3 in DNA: TGTGCCAGCAGCCCGGGATACAGGGATCAAGAGACCCAGTACTTC. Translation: CASSPGYRDQETQYF.

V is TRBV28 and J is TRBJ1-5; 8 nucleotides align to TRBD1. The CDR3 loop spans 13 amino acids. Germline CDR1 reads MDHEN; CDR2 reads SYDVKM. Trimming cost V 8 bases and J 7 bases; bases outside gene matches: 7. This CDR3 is CASSTGANQPQHF. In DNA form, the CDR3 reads TGTGCCAGCTCGACAGGGGCCAACCAGCCCCAGCATTTT.

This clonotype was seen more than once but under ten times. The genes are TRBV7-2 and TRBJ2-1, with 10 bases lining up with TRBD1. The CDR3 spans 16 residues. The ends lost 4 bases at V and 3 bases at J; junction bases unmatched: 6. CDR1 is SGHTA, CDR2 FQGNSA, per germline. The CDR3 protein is CASSSTGGQVYNEQFF. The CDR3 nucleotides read TGTGCCAGCAGCTCGACAGGGGGCCAGGTCTACAATGAGCAGTTCTTC.

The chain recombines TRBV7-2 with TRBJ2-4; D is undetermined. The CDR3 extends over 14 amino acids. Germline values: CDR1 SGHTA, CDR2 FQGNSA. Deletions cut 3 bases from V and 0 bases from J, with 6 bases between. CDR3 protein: CASSFLIAKNIQYF. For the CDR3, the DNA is TGTGCCAGCAGCTTTTTAATAGCCAAAAACATTCAGTACTTC. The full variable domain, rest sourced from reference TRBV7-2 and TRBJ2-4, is GAGVSQSPSNKVTEKGKDVELRCDPISGHTALYWYRQSLGQGLEFLIYFQGNSAPDKSGLPSDRFSAERTGGSVSTLTIQRTQQEDSAVYLCASSFLIAKNIQYFGAGTRLSVL.

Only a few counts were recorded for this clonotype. Written as DNA, the CDR3 is TGTGCCAGCAGCAAGGAGGGAAGGAACTATGGCTACACCTTC. This sequence encodes CASSKEGRNYGYTF. V gene TRBV5-6 combines with J gene TRBJ1-2, with D unresolved. Per germline, CDR1 SGHDT and CDR2 YYEEEE. The CDR3 runs to 14 residues. V dropped 4 bases and J dropped 2 bases, with 12 bases sitting between them.

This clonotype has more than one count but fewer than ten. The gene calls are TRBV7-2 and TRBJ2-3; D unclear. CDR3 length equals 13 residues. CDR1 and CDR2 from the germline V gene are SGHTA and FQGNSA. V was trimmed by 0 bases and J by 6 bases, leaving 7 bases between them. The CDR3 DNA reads TGTGCCAGCAGCTTAGCGTACGGGGATACGCAGTATTTT. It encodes CASSLAYGDTQYF.

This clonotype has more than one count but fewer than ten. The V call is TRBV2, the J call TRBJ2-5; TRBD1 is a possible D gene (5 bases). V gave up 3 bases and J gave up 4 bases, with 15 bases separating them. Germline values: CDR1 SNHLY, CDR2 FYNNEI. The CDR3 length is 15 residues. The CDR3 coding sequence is TGTGCCAGCAGTGAGGACACGTGGTCTAGAGAGACCCAGTACTTC. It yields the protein CASSEDTWSRETQYF.

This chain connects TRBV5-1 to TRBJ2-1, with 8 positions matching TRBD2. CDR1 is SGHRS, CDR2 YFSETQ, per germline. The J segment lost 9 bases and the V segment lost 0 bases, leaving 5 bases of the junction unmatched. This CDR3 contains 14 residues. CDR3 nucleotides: TGCGCCAGCAGCTTGGCATTAGCGGGACCTGAGCAGTTCTTC. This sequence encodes CASSLALAGPEQFF. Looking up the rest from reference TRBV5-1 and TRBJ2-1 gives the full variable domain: KAGVTQTPRYLIKTRGQQVTLSCSPISGHRSVSWYQQTPGQGLQFLFEYFSETQRNKGNFPGRFSGRQFSNSRSEMNVSTLELGDSALYLCASSLALAGPEQFFGPGTRLTVL.

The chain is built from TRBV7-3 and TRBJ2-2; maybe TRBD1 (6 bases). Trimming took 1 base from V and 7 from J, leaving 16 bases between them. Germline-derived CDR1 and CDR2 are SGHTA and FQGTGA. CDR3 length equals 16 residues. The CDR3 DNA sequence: TGTGCCAGCAGCTTAAGCCCCACAACAGGGATCGGGGAGCTGTTTTTT. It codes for CASSLSPTTGIGELFF. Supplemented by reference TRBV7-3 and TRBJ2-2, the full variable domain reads GAGVSQTPSNKVTEKGKYVELRCDPISGHTALYWYRQSLGQGPEFLIYFQGTGAADDSGLPNDRFFAVRPEGSVSTLKIQRTERGDSAVYLCASSLSPTTGIGELFFGEGSRLTVL.

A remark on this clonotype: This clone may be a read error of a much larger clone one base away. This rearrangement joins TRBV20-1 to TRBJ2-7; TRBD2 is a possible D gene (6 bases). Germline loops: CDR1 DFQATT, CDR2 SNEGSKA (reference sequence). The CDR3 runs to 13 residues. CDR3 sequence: CRASDSGLHEQYF. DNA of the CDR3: TGCAGAGCTAGCGACTCCGGATTACACGAGCAGTACTTC.

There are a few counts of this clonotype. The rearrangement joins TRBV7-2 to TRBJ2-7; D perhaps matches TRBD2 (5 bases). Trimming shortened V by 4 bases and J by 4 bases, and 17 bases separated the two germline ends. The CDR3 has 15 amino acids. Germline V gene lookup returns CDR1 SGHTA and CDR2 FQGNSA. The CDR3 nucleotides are TGTGCCAGCAGCTCCCCAGTCGGGGTCCGTTACGAGCAGTACTTC. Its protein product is CASSSPVGVRYEQYF. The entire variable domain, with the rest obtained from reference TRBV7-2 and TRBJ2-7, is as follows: GAGVSQSPSNKVTEKGKDVELRCDPISGHTALYWYRQSLGQGLEFLIYFQGNSAPDKSGLPSDRFSAERTGGSVSTLTIQRTQQEDSAVYLCASSSPVGVRYEQYFGPGTRLTVT.

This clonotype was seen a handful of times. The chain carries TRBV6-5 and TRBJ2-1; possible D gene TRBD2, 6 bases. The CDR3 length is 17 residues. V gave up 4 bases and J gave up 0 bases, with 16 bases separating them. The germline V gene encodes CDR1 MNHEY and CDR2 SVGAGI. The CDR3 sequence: CASSSRRAGSSYNEQFF. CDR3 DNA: TGTGCCAGCAGTTCACGACGGGCGGGGTCCTCCTACAATGAGCAGTTCTTC.

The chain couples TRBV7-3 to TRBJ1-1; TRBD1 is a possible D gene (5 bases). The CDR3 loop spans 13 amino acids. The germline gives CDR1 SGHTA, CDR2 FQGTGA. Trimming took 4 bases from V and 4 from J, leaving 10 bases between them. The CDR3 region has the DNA TGTGCCAGCAGCTCAGACAGCAGCACTGAAGCTTTCTTT. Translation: CASSSDSSTEAFF.

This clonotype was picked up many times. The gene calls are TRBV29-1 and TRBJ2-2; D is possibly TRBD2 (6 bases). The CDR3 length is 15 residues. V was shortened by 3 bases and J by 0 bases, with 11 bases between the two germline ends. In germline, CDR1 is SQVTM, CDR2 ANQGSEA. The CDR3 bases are TGCAGCGTTGAGGCCGGGACTGCGAACACCGGGGAGCTGTTTTTT. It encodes CSVEAGTANTGELFF.

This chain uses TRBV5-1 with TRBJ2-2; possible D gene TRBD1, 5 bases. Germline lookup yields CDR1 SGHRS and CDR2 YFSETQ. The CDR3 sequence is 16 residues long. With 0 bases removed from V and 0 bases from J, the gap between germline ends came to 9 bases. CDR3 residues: CASSLGGFANTGELFF. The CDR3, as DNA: TGCGCCAGCAGCTTGGGGGGCTTCGCGAACACCGGGGAGCTGTTTTTT. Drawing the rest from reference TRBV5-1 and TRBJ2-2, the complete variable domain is KAGVTQTPRYLIKTRGQQVTLSCSPISGHRSVSWYQQTPGQGLQFLFEYFSETQRNKGNFPGRFSGRQFSNSRSEMNVSTLELGDSALYLCASSLGGFANTGELFFGEGSRLTVL.

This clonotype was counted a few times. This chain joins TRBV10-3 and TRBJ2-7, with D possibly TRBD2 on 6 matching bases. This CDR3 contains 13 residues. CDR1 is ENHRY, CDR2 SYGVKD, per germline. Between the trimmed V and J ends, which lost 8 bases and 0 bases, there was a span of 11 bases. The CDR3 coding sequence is TGTGCCATCGCGGACGGGAGCTCCTACGAGCAGTACTTC. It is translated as CAIADGSSYEQYF.

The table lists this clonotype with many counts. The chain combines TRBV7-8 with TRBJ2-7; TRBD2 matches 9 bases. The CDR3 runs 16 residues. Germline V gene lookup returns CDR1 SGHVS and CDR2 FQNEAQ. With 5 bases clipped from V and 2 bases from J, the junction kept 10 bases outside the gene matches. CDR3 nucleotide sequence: TGTGCCAGCAGCCGACCTGCTAGCGGGGTGACCTACGAGCAGTACTTC. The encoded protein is CASSRPASGVTYEQYF.

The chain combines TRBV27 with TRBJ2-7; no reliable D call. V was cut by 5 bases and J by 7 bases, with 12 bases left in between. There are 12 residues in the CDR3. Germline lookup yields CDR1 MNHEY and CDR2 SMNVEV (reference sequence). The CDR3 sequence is CASSNTLWEQYF. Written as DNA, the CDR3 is TGTGCCAGCAGTAACACACTGTGGGAGCAGTACTTC.

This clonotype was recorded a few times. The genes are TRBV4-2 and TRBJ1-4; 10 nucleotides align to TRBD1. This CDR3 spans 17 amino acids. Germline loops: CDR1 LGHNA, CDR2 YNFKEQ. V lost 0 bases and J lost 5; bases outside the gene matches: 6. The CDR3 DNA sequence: TGTGCCAGCAGCCAAGAGACAGGGGGCACATGGAATGAAAAACTGTTTTTT. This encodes CASSQETGGTWNEKLFF.

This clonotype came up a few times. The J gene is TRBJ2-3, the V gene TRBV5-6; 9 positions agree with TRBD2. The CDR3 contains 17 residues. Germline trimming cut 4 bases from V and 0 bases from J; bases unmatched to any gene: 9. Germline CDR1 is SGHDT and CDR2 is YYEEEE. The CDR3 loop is CASSRELAGVSTDTQYF. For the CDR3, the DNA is TGTGCCAGCAGCCGGGAACTAGCGGGCGTTAGCACAGATACGCAGTATTTT.

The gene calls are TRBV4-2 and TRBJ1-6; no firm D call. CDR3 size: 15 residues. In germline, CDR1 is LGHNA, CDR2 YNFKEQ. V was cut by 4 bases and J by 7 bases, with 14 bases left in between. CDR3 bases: TGTGCCAGCAGCCTAGATGAGGAGTCCAATTCACCCCTCCACTTT. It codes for CASSLDEESNSPLHF.

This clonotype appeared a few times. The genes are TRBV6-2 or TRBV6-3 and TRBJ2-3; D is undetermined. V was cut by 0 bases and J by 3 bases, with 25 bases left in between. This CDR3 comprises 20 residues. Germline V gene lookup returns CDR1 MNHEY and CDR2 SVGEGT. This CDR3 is CASSYSFVRFVTRITDTQYF. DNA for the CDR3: TGTGCCAGCAGTTACTCGTTTGTAAGGTTTGTAACGCGGATAACAGATACGCAGTATTTT.

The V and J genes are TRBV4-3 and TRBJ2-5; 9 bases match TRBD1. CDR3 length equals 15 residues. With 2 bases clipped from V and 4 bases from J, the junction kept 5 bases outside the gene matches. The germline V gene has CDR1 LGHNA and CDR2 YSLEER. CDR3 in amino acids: CASSQQTGGAETQYF. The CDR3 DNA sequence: TGCGCCAGCAGCCAACAAACAGGGGGCGCAGAGACCCAGTACTTC.

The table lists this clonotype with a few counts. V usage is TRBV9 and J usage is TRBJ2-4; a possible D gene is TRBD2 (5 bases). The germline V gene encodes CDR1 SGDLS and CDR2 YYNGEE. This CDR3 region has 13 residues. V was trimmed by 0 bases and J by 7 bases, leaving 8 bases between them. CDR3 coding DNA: TGTGCCAGCAGCGTAGACGGCGGGAACATTCAGTACTTC. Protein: CASSVDGGNIQYF.

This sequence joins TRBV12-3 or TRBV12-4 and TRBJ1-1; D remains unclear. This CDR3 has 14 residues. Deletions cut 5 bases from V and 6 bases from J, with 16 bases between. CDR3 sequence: CASSMMMGYAEAFF. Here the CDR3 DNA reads TGTGCCAGCAGTATGATGATGGGCTACGCTGAAGCTTTCTTT.

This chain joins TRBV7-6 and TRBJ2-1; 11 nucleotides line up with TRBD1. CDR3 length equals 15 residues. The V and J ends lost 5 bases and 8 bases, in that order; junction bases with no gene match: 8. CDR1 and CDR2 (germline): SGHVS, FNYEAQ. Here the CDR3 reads CASSPGTGGRDEQFF. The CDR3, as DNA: TGTGCCAGCAGCCCCGGGACAGGGGGACGTGATGAGCAGTTCTTC.

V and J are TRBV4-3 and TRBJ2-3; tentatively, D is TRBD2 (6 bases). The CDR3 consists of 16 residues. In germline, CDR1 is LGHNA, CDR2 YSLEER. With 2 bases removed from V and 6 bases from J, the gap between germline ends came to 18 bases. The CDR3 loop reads CASSQMTSILQDTQYF. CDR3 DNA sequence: TGCGCCAGCAGCCAAATGACTAGTATATTACAGGATACGCAGTATTTT.